This T cell receptor beta chain was found in a study of cytomegalovirus exposure and HLA in healthy donors (dated by TCRdb to 2016 to 2017). A note on the overall study: An earlier analysis of some 500 of the donors reported about 290 Gb of sequence data and around 120 million unique TCR beta sequences from 150 million to 200 million T cells. Both class I and class II loci were covered by HLA typing, at four-digit resolution. Four or five DR-DQ haplotypes were handled as single units for association and clustering because linkage in the cohort was strong. High-throughput TCR immunosequencing, statistical association of individual TCRs with disease status, and machine learning were combined to predict cytomegalovirus infection status. All discovery cohort repertoires had been generated using a single sequencing platform. The number of typed donors differed by locus: about 629-630 for A, B, C, DRB1 and DQB1; 522 for DQA1; around 610 for DPA1; and approximately 450 for DPB1. Alongside the repertoire data, information on donor age, sex, ethnicity and CMV serostatus was compiled. An earlier analysis of roughly 600 of the donors used high-throughput TCR beta sequencing to judge whether each TCR beta V gene segment behaved as functional or pseudogenic. On average, roughly 240,000 unique TCR beta nucleotide sequences were sequenced per donor among about 400 genotyped donors of the cohort, with 15% to 20% of those sequences being non-productive. Rather than using new phenotypic data, the later analysis identified candidate immune exposures from TCR beta sequences and from how often those sequences occurred across donors. An early release covering over 500 HLA-typed donors comprised approximately 290 gigabases of sequencing data and about 90 million unique TCR sequences. In addition to the first cohort of roughly 670 subjects, a separate validation cohort of over 90 different subjects was used. The study profiled the T cell repertoires of 500 to 800 subjects by immunosequencing and related them to cytomegalovirus serostatus. In a later analysis, previously published TCR beta repertoires from some 640 donors were re-analyzed and high-resolution HLA genotyping was added so that TCR occurrence patterns could be studied. The study aimed to test whether signatures of past pathogen exposure could be identified by cataloging public T cell receptors. Of the 350 to 450 genotyped donors, 75% to 85% were placed in the genetic ancestry cluster associated with self-reported Caucasian donors. A later genetic analysis took genome-wide SNP genotypes for 398 of the 666 donors and used that subset as a discovery cohort. What the research found in general, with its limitations: V-gene and J-gene trimming of TCR beta chains was associated with a missense DCLRE1C variant in a later genetic analysis, and the association was replicated in an independent cohort. The presence/absence analyses assumed that sequencing depth was roughly uniform across donors, and that assumption may not be true. Most TCR sequences were seen in very few donors, while some public TCRs were found in many individuals. A later analysis found that HLA-associated TCR beta chains were more clonally expanded and had lower generation probabilities than equally common non-associated chains. Linkage disequilibrium might explain the correlated functional status among segregating V segments, but an unknown experimental factor could not be excluded. The cohort was sequenced for TCR beta chains only, and without alpha or paired-chain data the features that could be detected were limited. A further reported finding was that TCR beta sequences accurately predicted the HLA-A and HLA-B alleles for most subjects in the first cohort. In a later analysis, TCR association rates were found to vary across HLA loci, with the most associated TCRs seen for DRB1 alleles and the fewest for HLA-C alleles. HLA typing was unavailable for some donors at each locus, so association tests used only the typed subset. The only immune exposure information available for the cohort was CMV serostatus. A later analysis reported that several top co-occurrence clusters appeared linked to parvovirus B19, influenza, CMV and Epstein-Barr virus. Because the 87-base-pair reads could not distinguish some IMGT-functional V segments, including TRBV6-2 and TRBV6-3, those segments were excluded. Cytomegalovirus status was reported to be diagnosed by the classifier with high specificity and sensitivity in both the original and validation cohorts. According to the authors, the approach could potentially be generalized to other disease states and immunological phenotypes. Fewer than 20 rarely observed V segments, including chromosome 9 orphons, were excluded from the earlier analysis of some 590 of the donors because counts were too low. When HLA alleles, especially DR and DQ, strongly co-occurred, TCR associations were difficult to assign to individual alleles. In an earlier analysis of about 540 of the donors, most TCR beta V segments were observed in productive rearrangements about 87% or about 30% of the time, broadly matching IMGT annotations. The study listed 150 to 200 TCR beta chains as associated with cytomegalovirus. In vitro tests confirmed that a few of the cytomegalovirus-associated TCR beta chains recognize cytomegalovirus antigens. In a later analysis, around 15,000 TCR beta sequences were associated with specific HLA alleles at a false discovery rate of 0.05. A cluster of highly shared sequence variants was judged likely to represent a technical artifact of the sequencing pipeline. Compared with the approximately 670-donor mean, donors in an Asian-associated ancestry cluster had fewer N-insertions in productive TCRs, according to a later genetic analysis. Most CMV-associated TCR beta chains appeared to be HLA-restricted in a later analysis, and the HLA associations seemed to be driven largely by CMV exposure.

The cohort was made up of under 800 healthy bone marrow donors. Cohort members were all nominally healthy when sampled, although unrecorded immune exposures were likely present. The donor tested CMV seropositive and was one of the 289 seropositive cohort members. A peripheral blood sample was provided by each donor, and peripheral blood mononuclear cells were used for TCR beta sequencing. Genomic DNA was extracted from the blood cell samples with the Qiagen DNeasy Blood Extraction Kit. The library came from the immunoSEQ multiplex PCR assay. For the multiplex PCR, a mixture combining 60 forward primers for TCR Vbeta segments and 13 reverse primers for TCR Jbeta segments was used. Amplification of the CDR3 region of rearranged TCR beta genes was performed with a multiplex PCR assay on genomic DNA. On the Illumina HiSeq System, the amplified TCR beta libraries were sequenced as 87-base-pair reads. For the original study's pipeline: A later analysis tallied roughly 80 million unique TCR beta chains across the 666 repertoires, and approximately 9.9 million of those chains were shared by two or more donors. A nearest-neighbor algorithm error-corrected the raw reads and collapsed the reads into unique sequences, merging closely related sequences to remove PCR and sequencing errors. CDR3 sequences were aligned to IMGT reference sequences to assign V, D and J gene segments. Each retained sequence needed at least a six-nucleotide match to both a V gene segment and a J gene segment. A rearrangement was called productive if the CDR3 had no stop codons and remained in frame with V and J, and every other rearrangement was called non-productive. Following IMGT convention, CDR3 was defined as the stretch from the second conserved V-encoded cysteine to the conserved J-encoded phenylalanine. The earlier analysis of some 600 of the donors excluded sequences that lacked an unambiguous match to a single V gene segment. An earlier analysis of 587 of the donors called V segments functional above 56.7% productive rearrangements and segregating when the between-donor standard deviation exceeded 5%. A statistical classification framework was developed to diagnose cytomegalovirus status using the catalog of TCR beta chain sequences. In a later analysis, V and J genes were assigned by comparing TCR nucleotide sequences against IMGT/GENE-DB human TR gene sequences. In a later analysis, CDR3 sequences and most-parsimonious VDJ recombination scenarios were assigned using the TCRdist pipeline. A later analysis defined each TCR beta chain by its CDR3 amino acid sequence plus V-gene family, and excluded reads lacking a unique V-gene family. To address suspected cross-contamination and a sequencing artifact, a later analysis removed a few hundred highly shared, low-generation-probability nucleotide sequences. In a later analysis, a clonal expansion index was calculated for each public chain from normalized within-repertoire ranks of inferred template counts. A later analysis computed generation probabilities with a VDJ recombination model fitted to out-of-frame rearrangements, and checked the results against IGoR. Hypergeometric tests were used in a later analysis to score TCR-TCR, TCR-HLA and TCR-CMV co-occurrence, with a repertoire-size bias correction applied to the TCR pairs. A later analysis estimated false discovery rates by permuting HLA or CMV assignments 20 times. A later analysis grouped co-occurring TCRs with DBSCAN, adding TCRdist sequence similarity when clustering within HLA-allele-positive subsets. Repertoires with fewer than 30,000 or more than 120,000 public chains were left out of co-occurrence clustering, as were five repertoires with anomalous nucleotide sharing. Imported from immuneACCESS, the table was reduced by TCRdb to in-frame sequences with V and J called. These copies leave out some clones; in studies compared against another copy, an unresolved V gene accounts for under half, and the cause of the remainder is not known. That table gives V, J and clone size, and the DNA gave D and trimming. The sample records about 180,000 clones, around 80% of which are singletons. The ten largest make up around 1.4% of the sample.

CDR1 SQVTM and CDR2 ANQGSEA are derived from the germline V gene. From its cysteine to its phenylalanine, the CDR3 spans 13 amino acids. This entry keeps only the CDR3 DNA: 39 bases, framed from base 1. V lost 2 bases and J lost 5 bases; the stretch between them is 10 bases long. To note about this clone: Its antigen target is currently unknown. Base qualities are not recorded, but no much larger clone differs from it by a single base.

The TCR sequence derives from a girl aged 10 to 17 in good health and CMV-seropositive. The specimen sequenced was PBMCs. The chain is assembled from TRBV29-1 and TRBJ2-1; a weak D assignment points to TRBD1 (5 bases agree). The CDR3 protein: CSVERQLNNEQFF. DNA sequence: TGCAGCGTTGAACGACAGCTAAACAATGAGCAGTTCTTC.